This record looks at one T cell receptor beta chain sequence and its context. This clonotype is categorized as large (0.1 to 1%). The antigen it recognizes is unknown. No much larger clone is present one base from it, and per-base qualities are unavailable. V and J lose 11 bases and 7 bases, and a span of 26 bases separates them. The germline V gene specifies MDHEN as CDR1 and SYDVKM as CDR2. From the cysteine up to the phenylalanine, the CDR3 has a length of 16 residues. Solely the CDR3 DNA is kept, with 48 bases framed from the first base. Using a BD FACSAria II cell sorter, four subsets defined by PD-1 and/or TIGIT were sorted from live CD3+CD8+TCRalphabeta+ cells. Circulating CD8 T cells were sorted into four subsets by PD-1 and TIGIT expression to characterize their relevance to anti-PD-1 therapy response. For every sorted CD8 T-cell subset, sequencing covered both the TCR alpha and the TCR beta chains. Peripheral blood was drawn before the first anti-PD-1 injection and after two and four injections. PBMCs were isolated immediately by Ficoll gradient centrifugation. Until use, PBMCs were stored frozen in liquid nitrogen in RPMI containing approximately 18% FCS and 10% DMSO. After thawing, PBMCs were stained with a viability dye and with antibodies against CD3, CD8alpha, TCRalphabeta, PD-1 and TIGIT. The RNeasy Kit was used to extract total RNA, and all samples came in with a RIN above 7.

TCRdb lists the instrument as NextSeq 500. The QIAseq Immune Repertoire RNA Library Kit, Human TCR Panel was used to prepare TCR libraries from 15 ng of total RNA. TCR libraries were sequenced on an Illumina NextSeq with a Mid Output V2 kit, and asymmetric 261x41 paired-end reads were used. Every TCR library was diluted down to roughly 4 nM, then pooled, denatured and loaded at approximately 1 pM. From the authors' description of their analysis: TCR FASTQ files were processed in the QIAGEN GeneGlobe Data Analysis Center, and downstream analysis was performed in R 3.5.2. Clonality was calculated as one minus Shannon entropy normalized by the log of the number of unique productive sequences. Fisher exact tests at 5% FDR, run separately within each subset, picked out TRA or TRB clonotypes whose abundance differed between baseline and M1. Clonotypes with differential abundance were classified as emerging, expanding, contracting or non-expanding/contracting. Repertoire overlap between patients was measured with Morisita's overlap index. Using fastp trimming at Q25 and MiXCR clonotype assembly, TCRdb reanalyzed the public sequencing data and kept in-frame beta chains. Every CDR3 protein is listed once, alongside the most common genes and DNA of its rows. None of the V and J calls come from the authors' own analysis; TCRdb made them. The sample yields around 400 distinct CDR3 sequences; more than 7.5% were counted once. Clones ranked in the top ten supply around a third of the sample.

These data belong to a study of circulating CD8 cells and anti-PD-1 response in melanoma (dated by TCRdb to the early 2020s). Turning to the overall study: Nivolumab was administered to patients intravenously at 3 mg/kg every 2 weeks. Patients with complete or partial responses were classified as responders, and patients with stable or progressive disease (RECIST v1.1) were classified as non-responders. Of the roughly 13 patients in the melanoma cohort, seven received anti-PD-1 as first-line therapy and six had prior targeted therapy or immunotherapy. The TCR repertoire analysis was performed on roughly eleven melanoma patients, comprising 7 non-responders and 4 responders. On on-treatment samples, PD-1 was detected using a biotinylated anti-human IgG4 antibody.

Study-level results and caveats: Diversity was greatest in the DNEG repertoire, PD-1 and DPOS had similar and higher clonality, and TIGIT repertoires had the lowest diversity. Repertoires were found to be largely private between subsets, with under 7% of TRB clonotypes shared at M1, and the highest sharing was observed between DPOS and TIGIT. Because tumor material was not accessible, tumor reactivity was instead assessed by peptide assays on expanded sorted subsets. The cohort mixed treatment-naive and previously treated patients, which the authors noted could influence results. Because material was limited, most experiments were generally run without replicates. Only baseline and M1 samples, drawn from a small cohort with few responders, went into the published TCR repertoire comparisons.

The V and J segments used are TRBV28 and TRBJ2-2, with TRBD2 as a weak D call on 8 bases. This TCR derives from a human donor with melanoma. The sequencing here drew on CD8+ T cells from PBMCs, taken at baseline or after one month of anti-PD-1 therapy (not recorded which). CDR3 region: CAGGGPTGGPFGELFF. The DNA sequence is given as TGTGCCGGAGGGGGCCCGACGGGAGGGCCCTTCGGGGAGCTGTTTTTT. Beyond the CDR3, the reference TRBV28 and TRBJ2-2 genes provide the residues; the full variable domain reads: DVKVTQSSRYLVKRTGEKVFLECVQDMDHENMFWYRQDPGLGLRLIYFSYDVKMKEKGDIPEGYSVSREKKERFSLILESASTNQTSMYLCAGGGPTGGPFGELFFGEGSRLTVL.